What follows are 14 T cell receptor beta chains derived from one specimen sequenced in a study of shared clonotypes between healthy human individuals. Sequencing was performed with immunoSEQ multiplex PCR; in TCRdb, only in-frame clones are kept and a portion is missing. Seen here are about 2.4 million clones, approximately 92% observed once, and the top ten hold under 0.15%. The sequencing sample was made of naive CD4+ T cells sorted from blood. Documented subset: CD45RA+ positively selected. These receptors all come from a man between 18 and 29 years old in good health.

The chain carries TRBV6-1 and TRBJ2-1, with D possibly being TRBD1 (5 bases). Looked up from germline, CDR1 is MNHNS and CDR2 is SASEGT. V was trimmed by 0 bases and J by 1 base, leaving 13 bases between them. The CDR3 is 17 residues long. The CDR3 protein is CASSEATSTDSYNEQFF. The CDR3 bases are TGTGCCAGCAGTGAAGCTACCTCGACAGATTCCTACAATGAGCAGTTCTTC.

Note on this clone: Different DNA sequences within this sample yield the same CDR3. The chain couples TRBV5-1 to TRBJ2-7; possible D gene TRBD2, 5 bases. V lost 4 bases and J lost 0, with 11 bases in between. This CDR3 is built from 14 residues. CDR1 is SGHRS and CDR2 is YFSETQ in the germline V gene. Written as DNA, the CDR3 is TGCGCCAGCAGCCCGCTGGGGAGCTCCTACGAGCAGTACTTC. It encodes CASSPLGSSYEQYF.

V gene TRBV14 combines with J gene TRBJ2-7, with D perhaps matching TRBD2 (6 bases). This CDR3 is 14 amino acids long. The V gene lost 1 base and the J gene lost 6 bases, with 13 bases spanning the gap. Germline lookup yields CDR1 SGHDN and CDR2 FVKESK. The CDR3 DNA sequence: TGTGCCAGCAGCCAAGGAGAGCGGGTCTCCGAGCAGTACTTC. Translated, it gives CASSQGERVSEQYF.

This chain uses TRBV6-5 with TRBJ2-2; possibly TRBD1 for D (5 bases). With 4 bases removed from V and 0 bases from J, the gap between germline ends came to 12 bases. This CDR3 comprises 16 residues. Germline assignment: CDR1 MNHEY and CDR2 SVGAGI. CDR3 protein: CASSSAQVANTGELFF. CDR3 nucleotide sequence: TGTGCCAGCAGTTCGGCACAGGTCGCGAACACCGGGGAGCTGTTTTTT.

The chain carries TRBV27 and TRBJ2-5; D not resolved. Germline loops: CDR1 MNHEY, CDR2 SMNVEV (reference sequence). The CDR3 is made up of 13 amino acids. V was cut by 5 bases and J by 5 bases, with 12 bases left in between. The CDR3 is CASSPLPWETQYF. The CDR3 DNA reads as TGTGCCAGCAGTCCCCTTCCGTGGGAGACCCAGTACTTC.

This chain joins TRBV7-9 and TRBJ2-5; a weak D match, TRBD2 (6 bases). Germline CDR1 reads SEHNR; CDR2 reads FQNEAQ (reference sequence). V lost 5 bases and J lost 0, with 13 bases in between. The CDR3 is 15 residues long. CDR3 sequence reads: CASSRWAGNQETQYF. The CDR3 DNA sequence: TGTGCCAGCAGCCGGTGGGCGGGGAACCAAGAGACCCAGTACTTC. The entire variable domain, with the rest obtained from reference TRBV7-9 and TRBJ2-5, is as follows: DTGVSQNPRHKITKRGQNVTFRCDPISEHNRLYWYRQTLGQGPEFLTYFQNEAQLEKSRLLSDRFSAERPKGSFSTLEIQRTEQGDSAMYLCASSRWAGNQETQYFGPGTRLLVL.

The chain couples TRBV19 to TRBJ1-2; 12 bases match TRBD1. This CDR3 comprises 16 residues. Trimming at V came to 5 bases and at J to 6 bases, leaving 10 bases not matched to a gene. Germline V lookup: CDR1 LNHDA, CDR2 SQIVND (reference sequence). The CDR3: CASSSAGTGGANGYTF. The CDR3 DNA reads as TGTGCCAGTAGTTCAGCCGGGACAGGGGGCGCGAATGGCTACACCTTC.

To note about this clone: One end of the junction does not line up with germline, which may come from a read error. CDR3 region: CASSLGQEFSALHF. The CDR3 nucleotides are TGTGCCAGCAGCTTAGGACAGGAGTTTTCAGCCCTCCACTTT. This chain connects TRBV7-9 to TRBJ1-6, with TRBD1 as a possible D gene (6 bases). CDR1 is SEHNR, CDR2 FQNEAQ, per germline (reference sequence). The CDR3 has 14 amino acids.

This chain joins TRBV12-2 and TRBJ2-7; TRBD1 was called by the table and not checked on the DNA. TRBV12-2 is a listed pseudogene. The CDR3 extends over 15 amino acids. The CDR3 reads CASRMVKGRAHEQYF. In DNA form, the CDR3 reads TGTGCAAGTCGCATGGTTAAGGGCAGGGCGCACGAGCAGTACTTC.

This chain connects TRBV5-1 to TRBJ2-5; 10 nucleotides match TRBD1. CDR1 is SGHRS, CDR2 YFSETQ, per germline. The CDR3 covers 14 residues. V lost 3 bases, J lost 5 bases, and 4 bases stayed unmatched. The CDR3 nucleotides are TGCGCCAGCAGCTCGACAGGGGGCATGGAGACCCAGTACTTC. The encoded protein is CASSSTGGMETQYF.

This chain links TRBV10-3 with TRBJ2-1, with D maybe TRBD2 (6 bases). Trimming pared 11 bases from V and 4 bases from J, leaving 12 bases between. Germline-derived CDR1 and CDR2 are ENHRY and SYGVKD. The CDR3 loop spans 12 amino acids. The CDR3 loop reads CAVRTIYNEQFF. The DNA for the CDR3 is TGTGCCGTGAGGACTATTTACAATGAGCAGTTCTTC.

The CDR3: CASSLGLATTSDTQYF. CDR3 in DNA: TGTGCCAGCAGCTTGGGACTAGCCACCACCTCAGATACGCAGTATTTT. V is TRBV7-9 and J is TRBJ2-3; 9 nucleotides align to TRBD2. V lost 3 bases, J lost 4 bases, and 8 bases stayed unmatched. The CDR3 covers 16 residues. CDR1 is SEHNR and CDR2 is FQNEAQ in the germline V gene (reference sequence).

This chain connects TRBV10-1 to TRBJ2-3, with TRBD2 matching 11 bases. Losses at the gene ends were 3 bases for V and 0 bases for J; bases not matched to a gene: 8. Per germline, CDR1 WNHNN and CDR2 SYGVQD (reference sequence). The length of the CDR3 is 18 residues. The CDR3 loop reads CASSEGLAGGTSTDTQYF. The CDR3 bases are TGCGCCAGCAGTGAAGGCCTAGCGGGGGGAACTAGCACAGATACGCAGTATTTT.

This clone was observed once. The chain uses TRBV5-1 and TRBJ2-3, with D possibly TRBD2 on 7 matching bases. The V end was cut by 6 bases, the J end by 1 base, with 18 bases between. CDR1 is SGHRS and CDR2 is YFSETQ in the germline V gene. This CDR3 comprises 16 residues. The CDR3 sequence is CASTLGGLAGTDTQYF. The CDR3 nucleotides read TGCGCCAGCACCCTCGGGGGGCTAGCGGGCACAGATACGCAGTATTTT.